Each of the 15 T cell receptor beta chains below was sequenced from the same sample in a study of graft-versus-host responses after intestinal transplantation. The protocol was immunoSEQ multiplex PCR, while the TCRdb copy is restricted to in-frame clones and leaves out a portion. Counted here are tens of thousands of clones, 80% to 85% occurring once; the ten biggest clones make up around 3.2%. The sample here was PBMCs, taken more than 950 days after transplant. Every receptor here comes from a human patient who received an intestinal transplant, so some T cells may come from the graft donor.

This clone was seen once. The gene calls are TRBV7-9 and TRBJ2-5, with TRBD1 identical over 11 bases. The CDR3 has 14 amino acids. CDR1 is SEHNR and CDR2 is FQNEAQ in the germline V gene (reference sequence). J gave up 11 bases and V 1 base, and 6 bases lay outside the gene matches. CDR3 loop: CASSLEDRGHEQYF. In DNA form, the CDR3 reads TGTGCCAGCAGCTTAGAGGACAGGGGGCATGAGCAGTACTTC.

This chain joins TRBV9 and TRBJ2-5, with D perhaps TRBD1 (5 bases). The germline V gene encodes CDR1 SGDLS and CDR2 YYNGEE. CDR3 length: 13 amino acids. The V end was cut by 3 bases, the J end by 2 bases, with 8 bases between. CDR3 DNA sequence: TGTGCCAGCAGCGCCCCAGGGCAAGAGACCCAGTACTTC. Encoded protein: CASSAPGQETQYF.

The V and J genes are TRBV6-1 and TRBJ1-2; D possibly corresponds to TRBD1 (5 bases). Trimming took 4 bases from V and 5 from J, leaving 14 bases between them. This CDR3 region has 14 residues. Germline assignment: CDR1 MNHNS and CDR2 SASEGT. The CDR3 coding sequence is TGTGCCAGCAGTGGAGGGGCAGGAATTTATGGCTACACCTTC. Its protein is CASSGGAGIYGYTF.

This chain uses TRBV4-1 with TRBJ2-2, with a possible D match to TRBD2 (6 bases). The CDR3 is made up of 15 amino acids. V lost 7 bases and J lost 1, with 13 bases in between. Germline lookup yields CDR1 MGHRA and CDR2 YSYEKL. The CDR3 loop is CASKYGSGNTGELFF. The DNA of the CDR3 is TGCGCCAGCAAATATGGTAGCGGGAACACCGGGGAGCTGTTTTTT.

The chain combines TRBV19 with TRBJ2-7; maybe TRBD2 (7 bases). Germline V gives CDR1 LNHDA, CDR2 SQIVND (reference sequence). The CDR3 runs 12 residues. With 11 bases removed from V and 4 bases from J, the gap between germline ends came to 15 bases. For the CDR3, the DNA is TGTGCCTGCGGCGGGGGCCAATACGAGCAGTACTTC. Its protein product is CACGGGQYEQYF.

Worth noting for this clone: The junction differs from germline at one of its ends, possibly a read error. V is TRBV5-3 and J is TRBJ1-2; D gene ambiguous. TRBV5-3 is filed as an ORF, its function uncertain. The CDR3 extends over 13 amino acids. The CDR3 nucleotides read TGTGCCAGCAGCTTTGGAGGGCGAGGTGGCTACACCTTC. It translates to CASSFGGRGGYTF.

The chain has TRBV5-1 and TRBJ2-7; TRBD1 matches 7 bases. The CDR3 is made up of 15 amino acids. V was clipped by 0 bases and J by 5 bases; unmatched bases: 8. The V gene's germline CDR1 is SGHRS and CDR2 YFSETQ. This chain's CDR3 is CASSLVDRVIHEQYF. CDR3 DNA: TGCGCCAGCAGCTTGGTTGACAGGGTTATACACGAGCAGTACTTC.

This clone is labeled as medium-sized. J is TRBJ2-7 and V is TRBV18, with 11 nucleotides matching TRBD1. Trimming took 2 bases from V and 3 from J; bases not matched to a gene: 0. This CDR3 contains 14 residues. Germline-derived CDR1 and CDR2 are KGHSH and LQKENI. CDR3: CASSPGTGGYEQYF. CDR3 coding DNA: TGTGCCAGCTCACCAGGGACAGGGGGCTACGAGCAGTACTTC.

The chain couples TRBV6-1 to TRBJ1-2, with TRBD1 identical over 7 bases. Losses at the gene ends were 1 base for V and 4 bases for J; bases not matched to a gene: 9. Germline CDR1 and CDR2: MNHNS and SASEGT. The CDR3 loop spans 16 amino acids. CDR3 region: CASSEVGTANPYGYTF. The CDR3 region has the DNA TGTGCCAGCAGTGAAGTCGGGACAGCCAATCCCTATGGCTACACCTTC.

The V call is TRBV7-9, the J call TRBJ2-7, with D possibly being TRBD1 or TRBD2 (5 bases each). CDR1 is SEHNR and CDR2 is FQNEAQ in the germline V gene (reference sequence). V lost 5 bases to trimming and J lost 8 bases, with 13 bases between them. The CDR3 runs to 12 residues. This chain's CDR3 is CASSIFQGQQYF. CDR3 bases: TGTGCCAGCAGCATTTTCCAGGGACAGCAGTACTTC.

This clone is labeled medium-sized. This sequence joins TRBV29-1 and TRBJ2-1, with 7 bases that match TRBD2. The CDR3 consists of 14 residues. Unmatched junction bases numbered 10, after V lost 7 bases and J lost 4 bases. Germline loops: CDR1 SQVTM, CDR2 ANQGSEA. CDR3 sequence reads: CSARASGEYNEQFF. The CDR3 region has the DNA TGCAGCGCCCGTGCTAGCGGAGAGTACAATGAGCAGTTCTTC.

This chain connects TRBV19 to TRBJ1-2; D is perhaps TRBD1 (6 bases). Germline CDR1 is LNHDA and CDR2 is SQIVND (reference sequence). Trimming pared 3 bases from V and 2 bases from J, leaving 10 bases between. CDR3 size: 14 residues. The CDR3 bases are TGTGCCAGTAGTATCGCAGGGGCGAACTATGGCTACACCTTC. As protein: CASSIAGANYGYTF.

This chain connects TRBV28 to TRBJ1-3; TRBD1 matches 7 bases. Looked up from germline, CDR1 is MDHEN and CDR2 is SYDVKM. After removal of 7 bases from V and 2 bases from J, the junction contained 5 bases not matched to a gene. CDR3 length equals 14 residues. In DNA form, the CDR3 reads TGTGCCAGCACTCCGACAGGGACTGGAAACACCATATATTTT. Translated, it gives CASTPTGTGNTIYF. The whole variable domain, remainder taken from reference TRBV28 and TRBJ1-3, is DVKVTQSSRYLVKRTGEKVFLECVQDMDHENMFWYRQDPGLGLRLIYFSYDVKMKEKGDIPEGYSVSREKKERFSLILESASTNQTSMYLCASTPTGTGNTIYFGEGSWLTVV.

The rearrangement links TRBV2 to TRBJ2-3; D gene ambiguous. Germline loops: CDR1 SNHLY, CDR2 FYNNEI. The CDR3 is 13 amino acids. The V end was cut by 3 bases, the J end by 2 bases, with 6 bases between. The CDR3: CASSERTTDTQYF. CDR3 nucleotide sequence: TGTGCCAGCAGTGAGCGGACCACAGATACGCAGTATTTT. The variable domain in full, with the rest retrieved from reference TRBV2 and TRBJ2-3, is EPEVTQTPSHQVTQMGQEVILRCVPISNHLYFYWYRQILGQKVEFLVSFYNNEISEKSEIFDDQFSVERPDGSNFTLKIRSTKLEDSAMYFCASSERTTDTQYFGPGTRLTVL.

In its sample, this clone was seen once. The chain employs TRBV6-1 and TRBJ2-7, with D uncertain. V lost 7 bases and J 4 bases, leaving 11 bases between the germline ends. The CDR3 has 12 amino acids. CDR1 is MNHNS, CDR2 SASEGT, per germline. CDR3 nucleotides: TGTGCCAGCAAAAAAGCCGGTTACGAGCAGTACTTC. Protein product: CASKKAGYEQYF.